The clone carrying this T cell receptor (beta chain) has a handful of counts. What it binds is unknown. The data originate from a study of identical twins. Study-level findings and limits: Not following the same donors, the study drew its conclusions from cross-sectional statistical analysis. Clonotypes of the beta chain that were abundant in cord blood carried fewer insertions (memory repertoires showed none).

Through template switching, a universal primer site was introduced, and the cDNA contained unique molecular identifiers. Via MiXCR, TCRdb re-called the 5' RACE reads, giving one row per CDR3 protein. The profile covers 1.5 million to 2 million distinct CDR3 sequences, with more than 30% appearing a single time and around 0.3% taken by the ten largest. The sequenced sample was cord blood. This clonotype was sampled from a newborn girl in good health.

Here the CDR3 DNA reads TGTGCCACAACCCCGCGGGGTGGAGGCTACGAGCAGTACTTC. Translating it yields CATTPRGGGYEQYF. The rearrangement uses TRBV2 and TRBJ2-7, with a possible D match to TRBD2 (6 bases). CDR3 length equals 14 residues. Trimming removed 10 bases at V and 3 bases at J, with 19 bases between. The germline CDR1 and CDR2 sequences are SNHLY and FYNNEI. Full variable domain (outside the CDR3, taken from reference TRBV2 and TRBJ2-7): EPEVTQTPSHQVTQMGQEVILRCVPISNHLYFYWYRQILGQKVEFLVSFYNNEISEKSEIFDDQFSVERPDGSNFTLKIRSTKLEDSAMYFCATTPRGGGYEQYFGPGTRLTVT.